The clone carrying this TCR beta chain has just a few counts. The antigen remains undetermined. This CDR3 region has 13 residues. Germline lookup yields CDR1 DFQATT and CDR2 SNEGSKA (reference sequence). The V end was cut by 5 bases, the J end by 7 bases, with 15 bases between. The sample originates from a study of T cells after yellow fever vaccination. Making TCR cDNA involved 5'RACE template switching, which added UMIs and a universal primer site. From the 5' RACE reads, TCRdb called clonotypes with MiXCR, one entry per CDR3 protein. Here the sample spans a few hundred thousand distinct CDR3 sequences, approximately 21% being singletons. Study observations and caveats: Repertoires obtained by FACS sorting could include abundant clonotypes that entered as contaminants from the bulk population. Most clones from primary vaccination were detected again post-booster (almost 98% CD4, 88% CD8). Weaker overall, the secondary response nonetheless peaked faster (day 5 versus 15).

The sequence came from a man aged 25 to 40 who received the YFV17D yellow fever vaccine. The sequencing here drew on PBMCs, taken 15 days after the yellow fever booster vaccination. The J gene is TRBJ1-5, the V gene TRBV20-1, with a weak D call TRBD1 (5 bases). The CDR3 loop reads CSAYTGVQQPQHF. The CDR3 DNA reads TGCAGTGCTTATACAGGTGTCCAACAGCCCCAGCATTTT.